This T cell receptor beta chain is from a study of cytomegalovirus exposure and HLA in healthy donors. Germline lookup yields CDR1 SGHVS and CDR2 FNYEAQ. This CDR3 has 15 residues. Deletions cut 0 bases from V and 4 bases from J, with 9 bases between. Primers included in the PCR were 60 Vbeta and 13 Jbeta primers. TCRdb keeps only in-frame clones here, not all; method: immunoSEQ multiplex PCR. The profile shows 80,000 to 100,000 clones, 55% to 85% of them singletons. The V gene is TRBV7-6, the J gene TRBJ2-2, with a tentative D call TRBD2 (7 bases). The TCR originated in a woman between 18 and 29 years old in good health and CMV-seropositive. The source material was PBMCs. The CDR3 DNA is TGTGCCAGCAGCTTAGCGGGAGGGGGCACCGGGGAGCTGTTTTTT. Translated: CASSLAGGGTGELFF.